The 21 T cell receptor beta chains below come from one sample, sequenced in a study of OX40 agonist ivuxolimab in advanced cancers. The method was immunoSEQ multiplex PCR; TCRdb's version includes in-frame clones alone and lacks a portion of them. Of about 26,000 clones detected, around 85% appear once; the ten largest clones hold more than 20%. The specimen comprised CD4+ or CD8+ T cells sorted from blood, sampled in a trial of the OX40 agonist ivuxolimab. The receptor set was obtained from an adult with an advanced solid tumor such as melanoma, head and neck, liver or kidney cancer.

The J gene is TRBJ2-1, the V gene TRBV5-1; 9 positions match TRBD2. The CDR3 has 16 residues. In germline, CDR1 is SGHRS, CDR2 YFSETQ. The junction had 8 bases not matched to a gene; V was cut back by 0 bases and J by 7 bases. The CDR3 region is CASSLVAAGGPNEQFF. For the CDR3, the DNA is TGCGCCAGCAGCTTGGTAGCGGCGGGAGGGCCTAATGAGCAGTTCTTC.

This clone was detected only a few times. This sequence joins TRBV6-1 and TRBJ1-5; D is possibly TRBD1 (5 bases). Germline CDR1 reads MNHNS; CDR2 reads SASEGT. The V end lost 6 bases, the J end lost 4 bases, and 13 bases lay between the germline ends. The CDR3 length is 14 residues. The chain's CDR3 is CASSPWGSNQPQHF. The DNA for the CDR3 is TGTGCCAGCAGCCCCTGGGGCAGTAATCAGCCCCAGCATTTT.

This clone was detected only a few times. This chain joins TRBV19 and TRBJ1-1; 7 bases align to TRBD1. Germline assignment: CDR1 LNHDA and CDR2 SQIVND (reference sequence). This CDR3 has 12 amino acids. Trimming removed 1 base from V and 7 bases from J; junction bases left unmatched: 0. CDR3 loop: CASSIGQGEAFF. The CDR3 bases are TGTGCCAGTAGTATAGGACAGGGTGAAGCTTTCTTT.

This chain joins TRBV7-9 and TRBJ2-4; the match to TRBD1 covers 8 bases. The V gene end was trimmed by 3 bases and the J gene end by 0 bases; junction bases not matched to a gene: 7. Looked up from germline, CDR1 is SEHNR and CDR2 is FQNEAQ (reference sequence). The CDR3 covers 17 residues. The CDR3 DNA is TGTGCCAGCAGCTTTACCCGACAGGGGCTAGCCAAAAACATTCAGTACTTC. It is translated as CASSFTRQGLAKNIQYF.

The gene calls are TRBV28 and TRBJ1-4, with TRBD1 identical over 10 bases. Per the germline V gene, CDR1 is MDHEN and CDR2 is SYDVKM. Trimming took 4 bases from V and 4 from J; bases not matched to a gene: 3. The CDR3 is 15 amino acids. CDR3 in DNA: TGTGCCAGCAGTTCGACAGGGGGCAGTAATGAAAAACTGTTTTTT. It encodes CASSSTGGSNEKLFF.

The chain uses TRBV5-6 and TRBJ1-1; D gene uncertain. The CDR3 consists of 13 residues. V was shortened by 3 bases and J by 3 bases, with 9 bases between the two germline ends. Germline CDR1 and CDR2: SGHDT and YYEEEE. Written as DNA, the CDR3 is TGTGCCAGCAGCTCTAGACGGGACACTGAAGCTTTCTTT. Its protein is CASSSRRDTEAFF.

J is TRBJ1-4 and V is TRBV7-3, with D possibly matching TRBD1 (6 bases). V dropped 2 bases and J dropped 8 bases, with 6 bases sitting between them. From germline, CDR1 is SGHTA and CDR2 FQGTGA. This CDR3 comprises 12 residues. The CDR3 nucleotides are TGTGCCAGCAGCTTACAGGGGGAAAAACTGTTTTTT. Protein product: CASSLQGEKLFF.

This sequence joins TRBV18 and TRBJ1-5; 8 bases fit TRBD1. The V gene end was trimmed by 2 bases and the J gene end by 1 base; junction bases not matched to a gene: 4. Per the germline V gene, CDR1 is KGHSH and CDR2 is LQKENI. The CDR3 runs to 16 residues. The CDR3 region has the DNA TGTGCCAGCTCACCATATACAGGGGGGAGCAATCAGCCCCAGCATTTT. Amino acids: CASSPYTGGSNQPQHF.

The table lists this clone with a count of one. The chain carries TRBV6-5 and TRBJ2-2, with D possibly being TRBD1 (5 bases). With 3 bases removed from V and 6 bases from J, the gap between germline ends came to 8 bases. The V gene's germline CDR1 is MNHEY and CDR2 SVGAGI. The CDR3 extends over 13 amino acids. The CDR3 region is CASSYGAPGELFF. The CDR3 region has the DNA TGTGCCAGCAGTTATGGGGCCCCCGGGGAGCTGTTTTTT.

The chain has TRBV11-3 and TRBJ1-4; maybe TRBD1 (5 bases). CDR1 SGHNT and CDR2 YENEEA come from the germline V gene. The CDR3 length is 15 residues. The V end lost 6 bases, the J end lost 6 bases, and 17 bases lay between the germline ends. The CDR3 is CASRLIGVGDEKLFF. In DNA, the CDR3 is TGTGCCAGCAGACTAATTGGAGTGGGGGATGAAAAACTGTTTTTT.

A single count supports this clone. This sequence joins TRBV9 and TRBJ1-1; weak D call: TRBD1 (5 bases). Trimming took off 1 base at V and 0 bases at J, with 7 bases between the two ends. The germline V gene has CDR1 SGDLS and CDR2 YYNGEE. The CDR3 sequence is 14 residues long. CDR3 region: CASSVTGVNTEAFF. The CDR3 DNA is TGTGCCAGCAGCGTAACAGGAGTGAACACTGAAGCTTTCTTT.

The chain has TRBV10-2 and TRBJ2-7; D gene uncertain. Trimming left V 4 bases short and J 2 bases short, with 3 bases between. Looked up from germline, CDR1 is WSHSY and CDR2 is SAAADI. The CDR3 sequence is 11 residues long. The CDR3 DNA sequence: TGCGCCAGCAGTGGTACCTACGAGCAGTACTTC. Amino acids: CASSGTYEQYF.

The CDR3 protein is CASSPEGVIGNQPQHF. The CDR3 nucleotides read TGTGCCAGCAGCCCTGAAGGGGTTATTGGCAATCAGCCCCAGCATTTT. The chain combines TRBV4-2 with TRBJ1-5, with D maybe TRBD1 (5 bases). The CDR3 consists of 16 residues. Germline values: CDR1 LGHNA, CDR2 YNFKEQ. V lost 4 bases to trimming and J lost 2 bases, with 15 bases between them.

CDR3 nucleotides: TGTGCCAGCAGCGTAGACGGCGGGAGGCGACACGAGCAGTACTTC. Protein product: CASSVDGGRRHEQYF. The chain couples TRBV9 to TRBJ2-7; 8 bases fit TRBD2. Germline V gene lookup returns CDR1 SGDLS and CDR2 YYNGEE. V lost 0 bases to trimming and J lost 5 bases; unmatched junction nucleotides: 7. The CDR3 loop spans 15 amino acids.

The CDR3 spells CASSYVNGNTEAFF. DNA for the CDR3: TGTGCCAGCAGCTACGTAAACGGGAACACTGAAGCTTTCTTT. The rearrangement uses TRBV5-5 and TRBJ1-1; the D is unclear. Trimming left V 3 bases short and J 1 base short, with 10 bases between. The germline V gene has CDR1 SGHKS and CDR2 YYEKEE (reference sequence). The CDR3 is 14 amino acids. The whole variable domain, remainder taken from reference TRBV5-5 and TRBJ1-1, is DAGVTQSPTHLIKTRGQQVTLRCSPISGHKSVSWYQQVLGQGPQFIFQYYEKEERGRGNFPDRFSARQFPNYSSELNVNALLLGDSALYLCASSYVNGNTEAFFGQGTRLTVV.

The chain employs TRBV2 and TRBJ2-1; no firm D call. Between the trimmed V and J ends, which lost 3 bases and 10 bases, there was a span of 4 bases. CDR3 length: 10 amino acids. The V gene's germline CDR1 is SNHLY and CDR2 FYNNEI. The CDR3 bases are TGTGCCAGCAGTGACTACGAGCAGTTCTTC. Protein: CASSDYEQFF.

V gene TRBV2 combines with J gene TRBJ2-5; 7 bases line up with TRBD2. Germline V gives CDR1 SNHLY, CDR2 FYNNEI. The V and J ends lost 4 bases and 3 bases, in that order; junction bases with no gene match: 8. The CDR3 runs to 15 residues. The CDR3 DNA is TGTGCCAGCAGTGCACCGGGAGGTAGGGAAGAGACCCAGTACTTC. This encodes CASSAPGGREETQYF.

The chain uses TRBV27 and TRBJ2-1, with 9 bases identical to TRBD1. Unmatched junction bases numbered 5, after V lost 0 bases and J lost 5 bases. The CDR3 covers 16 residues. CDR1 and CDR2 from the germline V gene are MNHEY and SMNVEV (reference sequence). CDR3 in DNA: TGTGCCAGCAGTTTATCCGACAGGGGGGTTAACAATGAGCAGTTCTTC. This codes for CASSLSDRGVNNEQFF.

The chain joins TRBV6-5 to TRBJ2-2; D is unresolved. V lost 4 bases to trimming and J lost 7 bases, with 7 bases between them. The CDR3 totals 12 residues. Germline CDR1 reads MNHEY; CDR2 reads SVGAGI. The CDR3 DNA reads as TGTGCCAGCAGTTCCGATTACGGGGAGCTGTTTTTT. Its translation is CASSSDYGELFF.

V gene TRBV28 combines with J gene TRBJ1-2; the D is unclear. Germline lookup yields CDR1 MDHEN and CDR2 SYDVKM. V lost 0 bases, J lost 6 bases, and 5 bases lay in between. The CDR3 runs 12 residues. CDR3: CASSLWGDGYTF. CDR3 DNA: TGTGCCAGCAGTTTATGGGGAGATGGCTACACCTTC.

This CDR3 reads CASSQVGYEQYF. As DNA, the CDR3 is TGTGCCAGTAGTCAAGTTGGCTACGAGCAGTACTTC. The chain recombines TRBV19 with TRBJ2-7; D not resolved. The CDR3 consists of 12 residues. V was cut by 5 bases and J by 3 bases, with 8 bases left in between. Germline loops: CDR1 LNHDA, CDR2 SQIVND (reference sequence).